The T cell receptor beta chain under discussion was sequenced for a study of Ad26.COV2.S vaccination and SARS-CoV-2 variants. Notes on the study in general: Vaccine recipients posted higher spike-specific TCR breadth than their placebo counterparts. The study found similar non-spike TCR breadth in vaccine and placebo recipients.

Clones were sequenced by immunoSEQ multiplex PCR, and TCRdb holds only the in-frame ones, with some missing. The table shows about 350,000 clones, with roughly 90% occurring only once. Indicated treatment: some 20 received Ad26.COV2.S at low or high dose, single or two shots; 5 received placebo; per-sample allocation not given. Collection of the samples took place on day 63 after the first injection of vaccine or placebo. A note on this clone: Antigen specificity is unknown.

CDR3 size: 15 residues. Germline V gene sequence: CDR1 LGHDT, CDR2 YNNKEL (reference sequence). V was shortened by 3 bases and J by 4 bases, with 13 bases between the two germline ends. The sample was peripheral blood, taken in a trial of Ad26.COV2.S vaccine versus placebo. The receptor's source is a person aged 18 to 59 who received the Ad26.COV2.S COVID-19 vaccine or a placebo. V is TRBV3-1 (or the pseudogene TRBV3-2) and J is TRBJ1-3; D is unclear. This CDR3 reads CASSQDWAGGNTIYF. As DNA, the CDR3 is TGTGCCAGCAGCCAGGACTGGGCCGGGGGAAACACCATATATTTT.